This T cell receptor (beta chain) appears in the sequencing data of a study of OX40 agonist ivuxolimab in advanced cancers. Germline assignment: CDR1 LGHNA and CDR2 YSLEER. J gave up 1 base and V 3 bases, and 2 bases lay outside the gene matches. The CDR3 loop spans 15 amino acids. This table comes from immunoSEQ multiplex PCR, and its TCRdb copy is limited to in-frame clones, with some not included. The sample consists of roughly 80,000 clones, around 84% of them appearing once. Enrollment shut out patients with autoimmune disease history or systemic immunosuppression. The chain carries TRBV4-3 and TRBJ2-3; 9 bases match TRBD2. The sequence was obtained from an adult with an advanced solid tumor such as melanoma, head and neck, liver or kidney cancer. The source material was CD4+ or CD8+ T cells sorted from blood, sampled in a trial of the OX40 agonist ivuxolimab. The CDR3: CASSQSSGGTDTQYF. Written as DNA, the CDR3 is TGCGCCAGCAGCCAGTCTAGCGGGGGCACAGATACGCAGTATTTT.